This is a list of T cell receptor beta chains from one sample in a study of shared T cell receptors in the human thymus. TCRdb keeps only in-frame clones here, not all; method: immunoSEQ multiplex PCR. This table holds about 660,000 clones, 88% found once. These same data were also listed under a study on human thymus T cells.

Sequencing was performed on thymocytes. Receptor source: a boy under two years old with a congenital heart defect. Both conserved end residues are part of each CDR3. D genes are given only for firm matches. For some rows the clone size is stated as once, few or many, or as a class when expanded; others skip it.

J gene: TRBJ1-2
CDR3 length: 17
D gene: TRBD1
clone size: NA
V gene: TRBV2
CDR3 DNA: TGTGCCAGCAGTGAAAGGGTTCCGACAGGGTCCAACTATGGCTACACCTTC
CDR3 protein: CASSERVPTGSNYGYTF

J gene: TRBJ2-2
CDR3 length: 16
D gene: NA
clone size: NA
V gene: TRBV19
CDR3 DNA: TGTGCCAGTAGTCCTCGGGCAGCGGGGAACACCGGGGAGCTGTTTTTT
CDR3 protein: CASSPRAAGNTGELFF

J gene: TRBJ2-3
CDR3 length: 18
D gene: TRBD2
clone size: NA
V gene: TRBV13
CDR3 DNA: TGTGCCAGCAGCCCCCGGAGTGGCGGGAGCCGCGGGAAAGATACGCAGTATTTT
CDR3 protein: CASSPRSGGSRGKDTQYF

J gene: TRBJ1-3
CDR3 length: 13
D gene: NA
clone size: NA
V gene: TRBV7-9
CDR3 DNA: TGTGCCAGCAGCGTAAAGCTAGGAAACACCATATATTTT
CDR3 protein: CASSVKLGNTIYF

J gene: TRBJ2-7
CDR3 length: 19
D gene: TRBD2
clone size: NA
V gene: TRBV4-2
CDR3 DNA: TGTGCCAGCAGCCAAGAGCTCGGCGCGGGAGGGCCGGGAGCCTACGAGCAGTACTTC
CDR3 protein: CASSQELGAGGPGAYEQYF

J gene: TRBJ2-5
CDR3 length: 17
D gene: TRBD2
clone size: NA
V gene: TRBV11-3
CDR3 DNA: TGTGCCAGCAGCTTAGACTTTGGTAGCGGGTTCCAAGAGACCCAGTACTTC
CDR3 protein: CASSLDFGSGFQETQYF

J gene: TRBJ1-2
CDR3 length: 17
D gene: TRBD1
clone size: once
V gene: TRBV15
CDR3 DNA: TGTGCCACCAGCAGAGGGGGGGGATCGACAGGGGGATATGGCTACACCTTC
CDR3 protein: CATSRGGGSTGGYGYTF

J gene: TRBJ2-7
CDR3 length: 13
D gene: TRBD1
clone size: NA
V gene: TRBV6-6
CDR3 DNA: TGTGCCAGCAGTCGGGACAGGACCTGGGAGCAGTACTTC
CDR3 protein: CASSRDRTWEQYF

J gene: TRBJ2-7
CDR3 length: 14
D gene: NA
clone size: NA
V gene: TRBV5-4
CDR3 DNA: TGTGCCAGCAGCGCCGACTCGGACTCCTACGAGCAGTACTTC
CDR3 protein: CASSADSDSYEQYF

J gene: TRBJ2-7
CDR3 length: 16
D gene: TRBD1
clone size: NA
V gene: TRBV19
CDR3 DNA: TGTGCCAGTAGTTCAAACCTGACAGGGAACTCCTACGAGCAGTACTTC
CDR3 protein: CASSSNLTGNSYEQYF

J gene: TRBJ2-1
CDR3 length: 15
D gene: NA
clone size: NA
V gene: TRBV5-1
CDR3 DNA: TGCGCCAGCAGCTTTGACGGGAGTTGGCTTCATGAGCAGTTCTTC
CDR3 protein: CASSFDGSWLHEQFF

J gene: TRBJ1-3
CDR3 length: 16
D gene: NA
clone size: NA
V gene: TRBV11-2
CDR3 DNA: TGTGCCAGCAGCCCCCCCAGCGGCAGCTCTGGAAACACCATATATTTT
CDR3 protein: CASSPPSGSSGNTIYF

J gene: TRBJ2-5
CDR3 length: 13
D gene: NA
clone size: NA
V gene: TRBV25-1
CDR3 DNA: TGTGCCAGCAGTGTGCACAGGGAGGAGACCCAGTACTTC
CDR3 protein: CASSVHREETQYF

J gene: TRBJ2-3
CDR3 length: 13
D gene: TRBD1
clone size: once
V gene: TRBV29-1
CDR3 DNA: TGCAGCGTGGCACCGGGACAGGGGGCGCTCGGGTATTTT
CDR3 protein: CSVAPGQGALGYF